This TCR beta chain was sequenced for a study of cytomegalovirus exposure and HLA in healthy donors. Study in general: The 120 validation repertoires used the same platform as the roughly 700 first-cohort repertoires (as reported by a later analysis).

The CDR3 has 14 amino acids. Trimming removed 2 bases at V and 1 base at J, with 9 bases between. Germline V lookup: CDR1 SGHNT, CDR2 YYREEE (reference sequence). The assay was immunoSEQ multiplex PCR, and TCRdb's table has in-frame clones only and misses some. This table has about 130,000 clones, approximately 90% appearing once. The TCR sequence derives from a woman between 25 and 40 years old in good health and CMV-seropositive. The rearrangement joins TRBV5-4 to TRBJ1-1, with D possibly TRBD1 on 6 matching bases. Source material: PBMCs. CDR3 region: CASSLQGTNTEAFF. CDR3 in DNA: TGTGCCAGCAGCTTACAGGGCACGAACACTGAAGCTTTCTTT.